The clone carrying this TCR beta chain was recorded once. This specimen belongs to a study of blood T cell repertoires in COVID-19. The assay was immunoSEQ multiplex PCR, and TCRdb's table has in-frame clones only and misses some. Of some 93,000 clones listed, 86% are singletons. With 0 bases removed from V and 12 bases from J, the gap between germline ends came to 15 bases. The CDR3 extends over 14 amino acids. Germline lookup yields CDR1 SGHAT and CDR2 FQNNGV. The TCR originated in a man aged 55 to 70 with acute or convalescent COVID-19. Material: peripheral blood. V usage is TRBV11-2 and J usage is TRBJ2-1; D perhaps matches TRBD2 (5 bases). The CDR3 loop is CASSLEGTRQVQFF. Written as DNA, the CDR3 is TGTGCCAGCAGCTTAGAGGGTACTAGGCAAGTGCAGTTCTTC. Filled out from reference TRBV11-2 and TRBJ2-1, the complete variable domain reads EAGVAQSPRYKIIEKRQSVAFWCNPISGHATLYWYQQILGQGPKLLIQFQNNGVVDDSQLPKDRFSAERLKGVDSTLKIQPAKLEDSAVYLCASSLEGTRQVQFFGPGTRLTVL.